These 29 T cell receptor beta chains were sequenced from one sample in a study of cytomegalovirus exposure and HLA in healthy donors. Method: immunoSEQ multiplex PCR; TCRdb's copy keeps in-frame clones and lacks some. The table includes some 100,000 clones, approximately 91% detected once. The specimen sequenced was PBMCs. These receptor sequences come from a man younger than 35 in good health and CMV-seropositive.

The genes are TRBV28 and TRBJ2-3; the D gene is possibly TRBD1 (6 bases). There are 14 residues in the CDR3. CDR1 and CDR2 (germline): MDHEN, SYDVKM. The V and J ends lost 6 bases and 2 bases respectively, with 12 bases between them. The CDR3 coding sequence is TGTGCCAGCAGACCTACAGGGTTCACAGATACGCAGTATTTT. Its protein is CASRPTGFTDTQYF.

The chain employs TRBV6-1 and TRBJ2-7; 7 bases agree with TRBD1. The germline CDR1 and CDR2 sequences are MNHNS and SASEGT. CDR3 length: 14 residues. V was pared by 6 bases and J by 5 bases, with 10 bases of the junction left unmatched. The CDR3 DNA sequence: TGTGCCAGCAGCCCCGGGACAGCCGGCCACGAGCAGTACTTC. Its protein is CASSPGTAGHEQYF.

DNA of the CDR3: TGTGCCAGCAGTAGGGGGGGGCGAAACACTGAAGCTTTCTTT. It encodes CASSRGGRNTEAFF. The V gene is TRBV6-6, the J gene TRBJ1-1, with a tentative D call TRBD1 (6 bases). The CDR3 covers 14 residues. The V end lost 5 bases, the J end lost 2 bases, and 12 bases lay between the germline ends. Germline values: CDR1 MNHNY, CDR2 SVGAGI (reference sequence).

The chain recombines TRBV5-1 with TRBJ1-4, with 8 nucleotides matching TRBD1. The CDR3 has 15 amino acids. Germline V gene sequence: CDR1 SGHRS, CDR2 YFSETQ. V was pared by 4 bases and J by 5 bases, with 7 bases of the junction left unmatched. The CDR3 region is CASSVGQVGNEKLFF. CDR3 nucleotides: TGCGCCAGCAGCGTGGGACAGGTGGGAAATGAAAAACTGTTTTTT.

This chain uses TRBV5-1 with TRBJ1-2; 7 bases agree with TRBD1. The V segment lost 2 bases and the J segment 6 bases; nucleotides outside the gene matches: 1. The CDR3 length is 12 residues. Germline lookup yields CDR1 SGHRS and CDR2 YFSETQ. The CDR3 bases are TGCGCCAGCAGCTTAGGGACAGATGGCTACACCTTC. Protein sequence: CASSLGTDGYTF.

The J gene is TRBJ2-3, the V gene TRBV7-8; D unclear. Trimming cost V 5 bases and J 3 bases, with 12 bases left between them. Germline V gives CDR1 SGHVS, CDR2 FQNEAQ. This CDR3 comprises 14 residues. The CDR3 loop reads CASSPLLETDTQYF. The CDR3 nucleotides are TGTGCCAGCAGCCCCTTGTTAGAGACAGATACGCAGTATTTT.

V is TRBV4-2 and J is TRBJ2-5, with 10 bases identical to TRBD2. Trimming removed 0 bases from V and 5 bases from J; junction bases left unmatched: 6. The germline gives CDR1 LGHNA, CDR2 YNFKEQ. The CDR3 runs to 16 residues. CDR3 DNA: TGTGCCAGCAGCCAAGACTATAGCGGGGGGCCGGAGACCCAGTACTTC. It yields the protein CASSQDYSGGPETQYF.

The chain carries TRBV15 and TRBJ1-2; D is possibly TRBD1 (5 bases). Trimming left V 0 bases short and J 5 bases short, with 13 bases between. The CDR3 runs to 15 residues. Germline V gives CDR1 LNHNV, CDR2 YYDKDF (reference sequence). The CDR3 protein is CATSRDNMGGYGYTF. The CDR3 DNA follows: TGTGCCACCAGCAGAGATAACATGGGGGGGTATGGCTACACCTTC.

This clone occurred once. V is TRBV7-9 and J is TRBJ2-5, with TRBD1 matching 7 bases. V lost 1 base to trimming and J lost 1 base; unmatched junction nucleotides: 6. Germline V gene lookup returns CDR1 SEHNR and CDR2 FQNEAQ (reference sequence). The CDR3 has 16 residues. The CDR3 DNA reads TGTGCCAGCAGCTTAGGGTACAGGGGCTTCCAAGAGACCCAGTACTTC. It translates to CASSLGYRGFQETQYF.

The chain joins TRBV20-1 to TRBJ2-7; tentatively, D is TRBD1 (6 bases). In germline, CDR1 is DFQATT, CDR2 SNEGSKA (reference sequence). Trimming removed 4 bases from V and 5 bases from J, with 9 bases in between. This CDR3 spans 11 amino acids. CDR3 sequence reads: CSAKQGNEQYF. CDR3 nucleotides: TGCAGTGCTAAACAGGGTAACGAGCAGTACTTC.

This chain links TRBV29-1 with TRBJ1-2; 9 nucleotides match TRBD1. With V trimmed by 4 bases and J by 1 base, 7 bases remained unmatched. This CDR3 is built from 15 residues. In germline, CDR1 is SQVTM, CDR2 ANQGSEA. CDR3 residues: CSVVYRGQGNYGYTF. The CDR3 DNA is TGCAGCGTTGTATACAGGGGGCAGGGTAACTATGGCTACACCTTC.

The gene calls are TRBV19 and TRBJ1-5; D gene uncertain. Trimming pared 2 bases from V and 3 bases from J, leaving 11 bases between. This CDR3 has 15 residues. Germline lookup yields CDR1 LNHDA and CDR2 SQIVND (reference sequence). For the CDR3, the DNA is TGTGCCAGTAGTATAAGAGGGCAGTCCAATCAGCCCCAGCATTTT. Amino acids: CASSIRGQSNQPQHF. Variable domain in full (rest from reference TRBV19 and TRBJ1-5): DGGITQSPKYLFRKEGQNVTLSCEQNLNHDAMYWYRQDPGQGLRLIYYSQIVNDFQKGDIAEGYSVSREKKESFPLTVTSAQKNPTAFYLCASSIRGQSNQPQHFGDGTRLSIL.

This clone was seen only a few times. The chain links TRBV7-9 to TRBJ1-5, with D perhaps matching TRBD1 (6 bases). The CDR3 has 14 amino acids. Germline CDR1 is SEHNR and CDR2 is FQNEAQ (reference sequence). V was shortened by 3 bases and J by 4 bases, with 10 bases between the two germline ends. CDR3 nucleotide sequence: TGTGCCAGCAGCTTTGGACAGCTGAATCAGCCCCAGCATTTT. The encoded protein is CASSFGQLNQPQHF.

This clone was seen a single time. This chain joins TRBV15 and TRBJ2-7; tentative D call: TRBD1 (6 bases). The CDR3 sequence is 13 residues long. Trimming stripped 6 bases from V and 1 base from J, with 10 bases between. CDR1 is LNHNV and CDR2 is YYDKDF in the germline V gene (reference sequence). CDR3 protein: CATRVTGSYEQYF. The DNA of the CDR3 is TGTGCCACCAGAGTAACAGGGTCCTACGAGCAGTACTTC.

This rearrangement joins TRBV28 to TRBJ1-6, with 7 positions matching TRBD1. Germline V lookup: CDR1 MDHEN, CDR2 SYDVKM. The length of the CDR3 is 17 residues. Trimming at V came to 5 bases and at J to 7 bases, leaving 14 bases not matched to a gene. In DNA form, the CDR3 reads TGTGCCAGCAGTCTCCTTACAGGGGAGCGGCAGAATTCACCCCTCCACTTT. This gives the protein CASSLLTGERQNSPLHF.

V and J are TRBV15 and TRBJ2-5; 7 nucleotides line up with TRBD2. CDR3 length: 14 residues. With 6 bases clipped from V and 2 bases from J, the junction kept 6 bases outside the gene matches. CDR1 is LNHNV and CDR2 is YYDKDF in the germline V gene (reference sequence). The CDR3 sequence: CATRGGSLQETQYF. In DNA form, the CDR3 reads TGTGCCACCAGGGGGGGGAGCTTACAAGAGACCCAGTACTTC.

The chain combines TRBV6-5 with TRBJ2-7; D might be TRBD1 (5 bases). The V end lost 6 bases, the J end lost 4 bases, and 16 bases lay between the germline ends. In germline, CDR1 is MNHEY, CDR2 SVGAGI. The CDR3 contains 14 residues. CDR3 coding DNA: TGTGCCAGCAGATGGGATAGGGGCCCATACGAGCAGTACTTC. It translates to CASRWDRGPYEQYF.

The V and J genes are TRBV11-2 and TRBJ2-7, with 7 positions matching TRBD1. This CDR3 has 16 amino acids. After removal of 1 base from V and 5 bases from J, the junction contained 11 bases not matched to a gene. Germline loops: CDR1 SGHAT, CDR2 FQNNGV. CDR3 in amino acids: CASSLAEGTDLNEQYF. The CDR3 nucleotides are TGTGCCAGCAGCTTAGCTGAAGGGACAGACCTTAACGAGCAGTACTTC.

This clone has a single count. V usage is TRBV9 and J usage is TRBJ2-7; TRBD2 matches 9 bases. Germline CDR1 is SGDLS and CDR2 is YYNGEE. V dropped 1 base and J dropped 3; count of bases not matched to a gene: 5. The CDR3 extends over 15 amino acids. CDR3 DNA sequence: TGTGCCAGCAGCGTAAGCGGGGGGCTTCTCTACGAGCAGTACTTC. Amino acid sequence: CASSVSGGLLYEQYF.

The DNA for the CDR3 is TGCGCCAGCAGCTTGGGGGACAGCTCCGAGCCCCAGCATTTT. Its translation: CASSLGDSSEPQHF. This chain joins TRBV5-1 and TRBJ1-5; 7 nucleotides align to TRBD1. The V segment lost 0 bases and the J segment 8 bases; nucleotides outside the gene matches: 5. CDR3 length: 14 residues. Germline lookup yields CDR1 SGHRS and CDR2 YFSETQ.

The chain combines TRBV27 with TRBJ1-4, with D perhaps matching TRBD1 (6 bases). The CDR3 runs 14 residues. CDR1 MNHEY and CDR2 SMNVEV come from the germline V gene (reference sequence). Trimming left V 6 bases short and J 4 bases short, with 12 bases between. The CDR3 coding sequence is TGTGCCAGCAGATTAGGGGGGTTTAATGAAAAACTGTTTTTT. Its translation is CASRLGGFNEKLFF.

V gene TRBV4-2 combines with J gene TRBJ2-2; TRBD2 matches 15 bases. After removal of 2 bases from V and 1 base from J, the junction contained 2 bases not matched to a gene. Germline loops: CDR1 LGHNA, CDR2 YNFKEQ. The CDR3 extends over 18 amino acids. CDR3 coding DNA: TGTGCCAGCAGCCAACCGGGACTAGCGGGGGGGAACACCGGGGAGCTGTTTTTT. This gives the protein CASSQPGLAGGNTGELFF.

The chain couples TRBV6-1 to TRBJ1-5, with 7 bases identical to TRBD1. Trimming cost V 1 base and J 2 bases; bases outside gene matches: 5. The CDR3 covers 16 residues. The germline V gene has CDR1 MNHNS and CDR2 SASEGT. CDR3 sequence: CASSEEEGAGNQPQHF. DNA of the CDR3: TGTGCCAGCAGTGAAGAGGAGGGGGCTGGCAATCAGCCCCAGCATTTT.

The chain has TRBV7-2 and TRBJ2-1; D possibly corresponds to TRBD2 (6 bases). With 5 bases removed from V and 0 bases from J, the gap between germline ends came to 17 bases. This CDR3 region has 17 residues. Germline values: CDR1 SGHTA, CDR2 FQGNSA. CDR3 region: CASSTSRGTSSYNEQFF. CDR3 coding DNA: TGTGCCAGCAGCACATCGCGGGGCACGAGCTCCTACAATGAGCAGTTCTTC.

The chain links TRBV28 to TRBJ2-2; the match to TRBD1 covers 7 bases. Germline lookup yields CDR1 MDHEN and CDR2 SYDVKM. The V gene end was trimmed by 3 bases and the J gene end by 2 bases; junction bases not matched to a gene: 3. The CDR3 sequence is 15 residues long. CDR3 amino acids: CASSFLGGNTGELFF. The DNA for the CDR3 is TGTGCCAGCAGTTTTCTAGGGGGCAACACCGGGGAGCTGTTTTTT.

The rearrangement uses TRBV28 and TRBJ2-5, with D possibly matching TRBD2 (5 bases). The CDR3 covers 19 residues. V lost 3 bases, J lost 5 bases, and 28 bases lay in between. CDR1 MDHEN and CDR2 SYDVKM come from the germline V gene. CDR3 nucleotide sequence: TGTGCCAGCAGTTTCCGGGGAGTAGGCCCCAGAGGGAGAGTGGAGACCCAGTACTTC. Its protein is CASSFRGVGPRGRVETQYF.

The J gene is TRBJ2-1, the V gene TRBV15, with D tentatively TRBD1 (5 bases). Germline V gene lookup returns CDR1 LNHNV and CDR2 YYDKDF (reference sequence). The CDR3 is 15 amino acids. Between the trimmed V and J ends, which lost 5 bases and 7 bases, there was a span of 18 bases. CDR3 in DNA: TGTGCCACCAGCGACAGATCAATCATTAATAATGAGCAGTTCTTC. Its protein product is CATSDRSIINNEQFF.

This chain joins TRBV28 and TRBJ2-3, with 10 bases lining up with TRBD1. The germline CDR1 and CDR2 sequences are MDHEN and SYDVKM. CDR3 length: 14 amino acids. Trimming took 6 bases from V and 4 from J; bases not matched to a gene: 4. CDR3 sequence (DNA): TGTGCCAGCAGCGGACAGGGGGGTTCAGATACGCAGTATTTT. It codes for CASSGQGGSDTQYF.

This chain links TRBV5-4 with TRBJ2-2, with TRBD1 matching over 8 bases. The germline gives CDR1 SGHNT, CDR2 YYREEE (reference sequence). The CDR3 has 15 residues. V trimming: 1 base; J trimming: 5 bases; junction bases outside the gene matches: 4. CDR3: CASSLPGQATGELFF. Here the CDR3 DNA reads TGTGCCAGCAGCTTGCCGGGACAGGCTACCGGGGAGCTGTTTTTT.